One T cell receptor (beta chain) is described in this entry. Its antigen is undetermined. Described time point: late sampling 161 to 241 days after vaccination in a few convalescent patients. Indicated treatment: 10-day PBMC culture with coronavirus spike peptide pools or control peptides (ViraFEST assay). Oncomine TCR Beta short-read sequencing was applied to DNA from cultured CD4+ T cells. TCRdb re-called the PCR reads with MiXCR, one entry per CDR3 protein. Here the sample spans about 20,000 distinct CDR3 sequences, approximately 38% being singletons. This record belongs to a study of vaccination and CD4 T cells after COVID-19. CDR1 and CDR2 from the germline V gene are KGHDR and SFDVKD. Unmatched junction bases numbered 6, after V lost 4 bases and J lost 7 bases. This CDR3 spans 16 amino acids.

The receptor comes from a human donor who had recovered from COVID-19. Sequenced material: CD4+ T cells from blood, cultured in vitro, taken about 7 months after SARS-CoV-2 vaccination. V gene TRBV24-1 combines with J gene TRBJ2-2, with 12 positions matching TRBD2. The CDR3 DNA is TGTGCCACCAGTGACCGACTAGCGGGAGCGGTCGGGGAGCTGTTTTTT. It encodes CATSDRLAGAVGELFF.